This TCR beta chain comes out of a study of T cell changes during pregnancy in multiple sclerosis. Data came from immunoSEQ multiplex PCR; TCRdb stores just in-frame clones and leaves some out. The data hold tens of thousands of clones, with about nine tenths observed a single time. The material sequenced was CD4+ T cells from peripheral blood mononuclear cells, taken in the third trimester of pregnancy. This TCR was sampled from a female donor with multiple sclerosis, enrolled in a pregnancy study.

CDR3 nucleotide sequence: TGTGCCAGTAGTAGGACTATGACGGATATCTATGGCTACACCTTC. Translating gives CASSRTMTDIYGYTF. The rearrangement links TRBV19 to TRBJ1-2; unclear D gene. This CDR3 spans 15 amino acids. The germline CDR1 and CDR2 sequences are LNHDA and SQIVND (reference sequence). V was clipped by 4 bases and J by 4 bases, with 16 bases between them.